A selection of T cell receptor beta chains follows, all from one sample in a study of PD-L1 blockade in urothelial cancer. TCRdb keeps only in-frame clones here, not all; method: immunoSEQ multiplex PCR. The sample shows around 50,000 clones, around 86% of them seen only once. Sequenced here: PBMCs, sampled around atezolizumab (anti-PD-L1) treatment. The receptors originated from a man aged 50-60 years with urothelial cancer. CDR3s include the opening cysteine and the closing phenylalanine or tryptophan. Each record gives: J gene, V gene, D gene, clone size, CDR3 DNA, CDR3 protein. D genes are given only for firm matches. A clone size is listed for some rows: how often the clone was seen (once, few, many), or a class if it is expanded.

j_call: TRBJ2-3; v_call: TRBV27; d_call: TRBD2; clone_size: .; cdr3_nt: TGTGCCAGCAGTCGCTTGGAGCGGGGTAGCACAGATACGCAGTATTTT; cdr3_aa: CASSRLERGSTDTQYF
j_call: TRBJ1-1; v_call: TRBV7-3; d_call: TRBD1; clone_size: .; cdr3_nt: TGTGCCAGCAGCTCCAGGACAGGGGAGGGTTTGTGCGGGTCTACGAACACTGAAGCTTTCTTT; cdr3_aa: CASSSRTGEGLCGSTNTEAFF
j_call: TRBJ2-5; v_call: TRBV10-3; d_call: TRBD2; clone_size: .; cdr3_nt: TGTGCCATCAGTGAACCTAGCGGGGGCGCGGAGACCCAGTACTTC; cdr3_aa: CAISEPSGGAETQYF
j_call: TRBJ2-7; v_call: TRBV11-2; d_call: TRBD2; clone_size: .; cdr3_nt: TGTGCCAGCAGCTTAGACCGAGCGGGAGAGCAGTACTTC; cdr3_aa: CASSLDRAGEQYF
j_call: TRBJ2-2; v_call: TRBV5-1; d_call: .; clone_size: .; cdr3_nt: TGCGCCAGCAGCTTACAGTCCCCCCAAAACACCGGGGAGCTGTTTTTT; cdr3_aa: CASSLQSPQNTGELFF
j_call: TRBJ1-5; v_call: TRBV4-1; d_call: TRBD1; clone_size: .; cdr3_nt: TGCGCCAGCAGCCAAGCCTTAACGCGGCAGGGGGCCAATCAGCCCCAGCATTTT; cdr3_aa: CASSQALTRQGANQPQHF
j_call: TRBJ1-1; v_call: TRBV6-5; d_call: .; clone_size: .; cdr3_nt: TGTGCCAGCAGTTCACGACCCGGGAAGCGCACTGAAGCTTTCTTT; cdr3_aa: CASSSRPGKRTEAFF
j_call: TRBJ2-3; v_call: TRBV20-1; d_call: .; clone_size: .; cdr3_nt: TGCAGTTCTGGGGAGACAGATACGCAGTATTTT; cdr3_aa: CSSGETDTQYF
j_call: TRBJ2-3; v_call: TRBV6-6; d_call: .; clone_size: .; cdr3_nt: TGTGCCAGCAGTTACGGGAGGTCAGATACGCAGTATTTT; cdr3_aa: CASSYGRSDTQYF
j_call: TRBJ2-2; v_call: TRBV7-6; d_call: .; clone_size: .; cdr3_nt: TGTGCCAGCAGCTTAGTCCCTCGGGCCGGGGAGCTGTTTTTT; cdr3_aa: CASSLVPRAGELFF
j_call: TRBJ1-1; v_call: TRBV5-1; d_call: .; clone_size: .; cdr3_nt: TGCGCCAGCAGCTTGGAGACAGTCTTTAACACTGAAGCTTTCTTT; cdr3_aa: CASSLETVFNTEAFF
j_call: TRBJ1-4; v_call: TRBV4-2; d_call: .; clone_size: .; cdr3_nt: TGTGCCAGCAGCCAAGATGTGCAGGGAGGAGAAAAACTGTTTTTT; cdr3_aa: CASSQDVQGGEKLFF
j_call: TRBJ1-2; v_call: TRBV12-5; d_call: .; clone_size: .; cdr3_nt: TGTGCTAGCGGAACTATGAGTGGCTACACCTTC; cdr3_aa: CASGTMSGYTF
j_call: TRBJ2-2; v_call: TRBV10-3; d_call: TRBD1; clone_size: few; cdr3_nt: TGTGCCATCAGTGAGTCGGCAGGGGGCATTTCCGGGGAGCTGTTTTTT; cdr3_aa: CAISESAGGISGELFF
j_call: TRBJ2-3; v_call: TRBV11-3; d_call: .; clone_size: .; cdr3_nt: TGTGCCAGCAGCTTGGCTGGTGATACGCAGTATTTT; cdr3_aa: CASSLAGDTQYF
j_call: TRBJ2-1; v_call: TRBV10-2; d_call: .; clone_size: .; cdr3_nt: TGCGCCAGCAGTGAGTCGATAGCAGACTACAATGAGCAGTTCTTC; cdr3_aa: CASSESIADYNEQFF
j_call: TRBJ2-3; v_call: TRBV6-1; d_call: .; clone_size: .; cdr3_nt: TGTGCCAGCAGCGGGGGACCTAGCACAGATACGCAGTATTTT; cdr3_aa: CASSGGPSTDTQYF
j_call: TRBJ1-2; v_call: TRBV11-1; d_call: .; clone_size: .; cdr3_nt: TGTGCCAGTTGGCACAGGATACGATATGGCTACACCTTC; cdr3_aa: CASWHRIRYGYTF
j_call: TRBJ1-6; v_call: TRBV28; d_call: TRBD1; clone_size: .; cdr3_nt: TGTGCCAGCAGTTCCCTGGGGACAGGGGACGAAAATTCACCCCTCCACTTT; cdr3_aa: CASSSLGTGDENSPLHF
j_call: TRBJ2-5; v_call: TRBV28; d_call: .; clone_size: .; cdr3_nt: TGTGCCAGCAGTTGGGGAAATCGGGCCCAGGGCGAAGAGACCCAGTACTTC; cdr3_aa: CASSWGNRAQGEETQYF
j_call: TRBJ1-6; v_call: TRBV27; d_call: .; clone_size: .; cdr3_nt: TGTGCCAGCAGCTTTAGAGCAGGAAATTCACCCCTCCACTTT; cdr3_aa: CASSFRAGNSPLHF
j_call: TRBJ2-7; v_call: TRBV10-3; d_call: TRBD1; clone_size: .; cdr3_nt: TGTGCCACAAGGGGACAGGGGAAGACCTACGAGCAGTACTTC; cdr3_aa: CATRGQGKTYEQYF